The present T cell receptor beta chain was sequenced within a study of blood T cell dynamics during melanoma immunotherapy. In the study overall: Metastatic melanoma patients received first-line pembrolizumab or nivolumab plus ipilimumab.

Data came from immunoSEQ multiplex PCR; TCRdb stores just in-frame clones and leaves some out. The table lists fewer than 16,000 clones, 70% to 90% of them singletons. Germline V gene sequence: CDR1 MNHEY, CDR2 SVGAGI. This CDR3 is 11 amino acids long. V lost 5 bases, J lost 13 bases, and 9 bases lay in between. The time point: pre-treatment baseline. Disease control meant complete response, partial response or stable disease at 12 weeks. V usage is TRBV6-5 and J usage is TRBJ1-6; D unclear. The TCR sequence derives from a human donor with melanoma. The sample consisted of blood, taken from a patient treated with checkpoint blockade. The CDR3 loop is CASSESGPLHF. The CDR3 DNA reads TGTGCCAGCAGTGAATCTGGTCCCCTCCACTTT.